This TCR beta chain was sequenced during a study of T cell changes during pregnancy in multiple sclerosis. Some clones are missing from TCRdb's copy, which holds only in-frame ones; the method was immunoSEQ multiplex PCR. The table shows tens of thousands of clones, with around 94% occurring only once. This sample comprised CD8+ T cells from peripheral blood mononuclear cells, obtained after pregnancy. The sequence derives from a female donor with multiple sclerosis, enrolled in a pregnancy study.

The chain's CDR3 is CASSPGTSGLYEQYF. The CDR3 DNA sequence: TGTGCCAGTAGTCCCGGGACTAGCGGACTCTACGAGCAGTACTTC. The V call is TRBV19, the J call TRBJ2-7; 11 bases are shared with TRBD2. The ends lost 5 bases at V and 3 bases at J; junction bases unmatched: 6. The length of the CDR3 is 15 residues. The germline V gene has CDR1 LNHDA and CDR2 SQIVND (reference sequence).